This entry features one TCR beta chain sequence. The data derive from a study of sequential checkpoint blockade in melanoma. On the study more broadly: Randomization was 1:1 between first-line nivolumab→ipilimumab and ipilimumab→nivolumab. Each arm's sequence ended with maintenance nivolumab.

As to treatment: randomized to nivolumab then ipilimumab (arm A) or the reverse (arm B). DNA-damaging chemotherapy had not been given to any patient beforehand. From thawed PBMCs, live CD3+CD8+ cells negative for CD19 and CD56 were sorted. TCRdb's copy holds only in-frame clones and misses some; the assay was immunoSEQ multiplex PCR. The data contain tens of thousands of clones, 77% of them singletons. The sample here was CD8+ T cells sorted from blood (inferred from file names), taken from a patient given nivolumab and ipilimumab in sequence. The sequence came from a human donor with melanoma.

As DNA, the CDR3 is TGTGCCAGCACCCAGGGACTAGCGGAAGAGACCCAGTACTTC. This codes for CASTQGLAEETQYF. The chain joins TRBV5-4 to TRBJ2-5; 11 nucleotides match TRBD2. Germline V gene lookup returns CDR1 SGHNT and CDR2 YYREEE (reference sequence). V lost 6 bases, J lost 3 bases, and 4 bases stayed unmatched. This CDR3 spans 14 amino acids.